Presented here are 23 T cell receptor beta chains from one specimen sequenced in a study of glioma-infiltrating T cells. Using RNA template, CDR3s of TCR alpha and beta were amplified with iRepertoire arm-PCR. TCRdb re-called the multiplex PCR reads with MiXCR, one entry per CDR3 protein. The sample lists about 5,700 distinct CDR3 sequences, 35% to 50% occurring once. Sequenced: glioma tissue, nonneoplastic brain tissue, or PBMCs (not recorded which). These receptors all come from a human donor with low-grade glioma or glioblastoma, undergoing nonglioma brain surgery, or in good health (not recorded which).

This clonotype was detected ten times or more. V and J are TRBV7-2 and TRBJ2-2, with 9 bases that match TRBD1. CDR1 is SGHTA, CDR2 FQGNSA, per germline. V shed 1 base and J 2 bases; nucleotides not matched to a gene: 5. The CDR3 length is 17 residues. The CDR3 loop reads CASSLEGTGTNTGELFF. CDR3 bases: TGTGCCAGCAGCTTAGAGGGGACAGGGACTAACACCGGGGAGCTGTTTTTT.

This clonotype is medium-sized in the sample. This chain's CDR3 is CASSQEQIGRGYEQYF. CDR3 DNA sequence: TGCGCCAGCAGCCAAGAGCAGATCGGCAGGGGCTACGAGCAGTACTTC. The rearrangement joins TRBV4-1 to TRBJ2-7, with D perhaps matching TRBD1 (6 bases). The length of the CDR3 is 16 residues. Germline V lookup: CDR1 MGHRA, CDR2 YSYEKL. The V gene lost 0 bases and the J gene lost 3 bases, with 15 bases spanning the gap.

This clonotype was detected once. The chain joins TRBV6-2 or TRBV6-3 to TRBJ2-5, with 10 positions matching TRBD1. The germline CDR1 and CDR2 sequences are MNHEY and SVGEGT. The CDR3 has 15 amino acids. Trimming at V came to 5 bases and at J to 5 bases, leaving 8 bases not matched to a gene. The CDR3 DNA reads TGTGCCAGCAGTACTCCGGGACAGGGGTTTGAGACCCAGTACTTC. Its protein is CASSTPGQGFETQYF.

V usage is TRBV6-1 and J usage is TRBJ2-1; 12 nucleotides line up with TRBD2. The CDR3 loop spans 14 amino acids. After removal of 6 bases from V and 8 bases from J, the junction contained 5 bases not matched to a gene. CDR1 and CDR2 from the germline V gene are MNHNS and SASEGT. CDR3 nucleotide sequence: TGTGCCAGCAGCCAGCGGACTAGCGGGGATGAGCAGTTCTTC. Protein product: CASSQRTSGDEQFF.

The chain uses TRBV4-1 and TRBJ2-5, with 9 bases that match TRBD2. The germline V gene encodes CDR1 MGHRA and CDR2 YSYEKL. The CDR3 runs to 15 residues. V lost 4 bases, J lost 2 bases, and 5 bases stayed unmatched. The CDR3: CASSPVRGGQETQYF. CDR3 DNA sequence: TGCGCCAGCAGCCCCGTGCGGGGGGGTCAAGAGACCCAGTACTTC.

V is TRBV28 and J is TRBJ1-1; D perhaps matches TRBD1 (5 bases). CDR3 length: 12 amino acids. V lost 6 bases and J 10 bases, leaving 15 bases between the germline ends. CDR1 and CDR2 from the germline V gene are MDHEN and SYDVKM. In nucleotides, the CDR3 is TGTGCCAGCAGAGATTACCGGGACCGAGCTTTCTTT. It encodes CASRDYRDRAFF.

This clonotype is termed medium-sized (0.01 to 0.1%). This chain links TRBV28 with TRBJ1-5; D call uncertain. Trimming removed 3 bases at V and 3 bases at J, with 12 bases between. The CDR3 is made up of 15 amino acids. CDR1 and CDR2 from the germline V gene are MDHEN and SYDVKM. The CDR3: CASSFSRQVNQPQHF. CDR3 DNA sequence: TGTGCCAGCAGTTTCTCCAGGCAGGTCAATCAGCCCCAGCATTTT.

V gene TRBV20-1 combines with J gene TRBJ2-7; 7 bases map to TRBD2. The length of the CDR3 is 16 residues. Germline trimming cut 0 bases from V and 6 bases from J; bases unmatched to any gene: 14. Germline CDR1 and CDR2: DFQATT and SNEGSKA (reference sequence). The CDR3 DNA is TGCAGTGCTAGAGATCCCGGGGCTAGCGGAGCCGCCGAGCAGTACTTC. Amino acids: CSARDPGASGAAEQYF.

The chain employs TRBV28 and TRBJ1-2, with D unresolved. The CDR3 loop spans 14 amino acids. V lost 4 bases, J lost 4 bases, and 13 bases lay in between. From germline, CDR1 is MDHEN and CDR2 SYDVKM. The CDR3, as DNA: TGTGCCAGCAGTTACGGACCCGGGGTCTATGGCTACACCTTC. Residues: CASSYGPGVYGYTF.

This chain uses TRBV6-1 with TRBJ1-1; unclear D gene. CDR1 is MNHNS, CDR2 SASEGT, per germline. The CDR3 sequence is 11 residues long. V lost 4 bases, J lost 3 bases, and 3 bases lay in between. The CDR3 sequence: CASSVHTEAFF. CDR3 coding DNA: TGTGCCAGCAGTGTTCACACTGAAGCTTTCTTT.

This clonotype has more than one count but fewer than ten. The rearrangement uses TRBV20-1 and TRBJ2-1; 16 positions match TRBD2. CDR3 length: 19 amino acids. Unmatched junction bases numbered 7, after V lost 0 bases and J lost 2 bases. CDR1 is DFQATT and CDR2 is SNEGSKA in the germline V gene (reference sequence). The CDR3 loop reads CSARDIGTSGRAAYNEQFF. In nucleotides, the CDR3 is TGCAGTGCTAGAGATATTGGGACTAGCGGGAGGGCCGCCTACAATGAGCAGTTCTTC.

With respect to this clonotype: The germline gene is not matched at one end of the junction; a read error may be the cause. The V and J genes are TRBV7-9 and TRBJ2-7; 9 bases map to TRBD1. With the DNA end fitting TRBJ2-5 better, the J assignment may be wrong. This CDR3 has 15 residues. Per germline, CDR1 SEHNR and CDR2 FQNEAQ (reference sequence). The CDR3 region is CASNLATGGGETQYF. The DNA for the CDR3 is TGTGCCAGCAACTTAGCAACAGGGGGCGGCGAGACCCAGTACTTC.

This chain joins TRBV6-6 and TRBJ1-1; the D is unclear. The CDR3 runs to 12 residues. Germline V CDR1 and CDR2: MNHNY, SVGAGI (reference sequence). V dropped 8 bases and J dropped 8 bases, with 15 bases sitting between them. The CDR3 is CASGVGTPEAFF. The CDR3 coding sequence is TGTGCCAGCGGGGTCGGAACACCCGAAGCTTTCTTT.

This clonotype was seen at least ten times. The chain has TRBV28 and TRBJ2-7, with 10 bases that match TRBD2. The CDR3 loop spans 14 amino acids. The germline V gene encodes CDR1 MDHEN and CDR2 SYDVKM. The trim removed 7 bases at V and 6 bases at J, leaving 9 bases unmatched. CDR3 protein: CASTLAGERTEQYF. The CDR3 coding sequence is TGTGCCAGCACCCTAGCGGGAGAAAGGACCGAGCAGTACTTC.

In its sample, this clonotype was seen a few times. The chain carries TRBV6-6 and TRBJ1-2; the D gene is possibly TRBD1 (5 bases). The CDR3 loop spans 13 amino acids. V was shortened by 0 bases and J by 7 bases, with 9 bases between the two germline ends. CDR1 MNHNY and CDR2 SVGAGI come from the germline V gene (reference sequence). CDR3: CASSYSGRGGYTF. In DNA, the CDR3 is TGTGCCAGCAGTTACTCAGGGAGGGGTGGCTACACCTTC.

This rearrangement joins TRBV7-2 to TRBJ2-1; D is perhaps TRBD2 (7 bases). V lost 0 bases, J lost 7 bases, and 10 bases lay in between. The CDR3 length is 14 residues. CDR1 is SGHTA and CDR2 is FQGNSA in the germline V gene. In DNA, the CDR3 is TGTGCCAGCAGCTTAGCGGGGGGGCCAAATGAGCAGTTCTTC. As protein: CASSLAGGPNEQFF. Full variable domain (remainder filled in from reference TRBV7-2 and TRBJ2-1): GAGVSQSPSNKVTEKGKDVELRCDPISGHTALYWYRQSLGQGLEFLIYFQGNSAPDKSGLPSDRFSAERTGGSVSTLTIQRTQQEDSAVYLCASSLAGGPNEQFFGPGTRLTVL.

This clonotype is labeled as medium-sized. The chain couples TRBV20-1 to TRBJ2-1; 16 bases align to TRBD2. The CDR3 spans 17 residues. After removal of 5 bases from V and 2 bases from J, the junction contained 6 bases not matched to a gene. Germline-derived CDR1 and CDR2 are DFQATT and SNEGSKA (reference sequence). The CDR3 DNA sequence: TGCAGTGCTCCAACCGGGACTAGCGGGAGGGCCTACAATGAGCAGTTCTTC. Protein product: CSAPTGTSGRAYNEQFF.

The CDR3 spells CASSLVRANTGELFF. The CDR3 DNA sequence: TGTGCCAGCAGTTTGGTCAGGGCGAACACCGGGGAGCTGTTTTTT. V and J are TRBV27 and TRBJ2-2, with D possibly being TRBD1 (5 bases). The CDR3 has 15 amino acids. Trimming pared 3 bases from V and 0 bases from J, leaving 8 bases between. The germline gives CDR1 MNHEY, CDR2 SMNVEV (reference sequence).

This clonotype was recorded many times. The chain couples TRBV2 to TRBJ1-5, with TRBD1 identical over 7 bases. CDR1 and CDR2 (germline): SNHLY, FYNNEI. Trimming took 7 bases from V and 5 from J; bases not matched to a gene: 5. CDR3 length: 13 residues. The CDR3 bases are TGTGCCAGCATGAACGACAGGGATCAGCCCCAGCATTTT. Translated, it gives CASMNDRDQPQHF.

This rearrangement joins TRBV7-2 to TRBJ2-3; weak D call: TRBD2 (6 bases). V lost 3 bases and J 1 base, leaving 8 bases between the germline ends. The germline V gene encodes CDR1 SGHTA and CDR2 FQGNSA. This CDR3 contains 14 residues. The CDR3 loop reads CASSFSGGTDTQYF. DNA for the CDR3: TGTGCCAGCAGCTTTTCGGGGGGCACAGATACGCAGTATTTT.

The table lists this clonotype with many counts. The rearrangement joins TRBV5-4 to TRBJ1-4, with D unclear. Germline loops: CDR1 SGHNT, CDR2 YYREEE (reference sequence). The CDR3 extends over 14 amino acids. V gave up 0 bases and J gave up 7 bases, with 10 bases separating them. Written as DNA, the CDR3 is TGTGCCAGCAGCTTGGTCGGAGGTGGTGAAAAACTGTTTTTT. As protein: CASSLVGGGEKLFF.

This clonotype is classed as medium-sized. V usage is TRBV6-1 and J usage is TRBJ2-7, with TRBD2 as a possible D gene (5 bases). Trimming removed 6 bases at V and 3 bases at J, with 15 bases between. The germline V gene has CDR1 MNHNS and CDR2 SASEGT. The CDR3 consists of 14 residues. This CDR3 reads CASRRSRADYEQYF. The CDR3 nucleotides read TGTGCCAGCAGGCGATCGAGGGCCGACTACGAGCAGTACTTC.

In this sample, this clonotype turned up many times. The J gene is TRBJ1-3, the V gene TRBV2; possible D gene TRBD1, 6 bases. The V end lost 3 bases, the J end lost 4 bases, and 10 bases lay between the germline ends. The CDR3 runs 14 residues. Germline CDR1 and CDR2: SNHLY and FYNNEI. The CDR3 protein is CASSDRGRGNTIYF. CDR3 DNA: TGTGCCAGCAGTGACCGGGGGCGAGGAAACACCATATATTTT.